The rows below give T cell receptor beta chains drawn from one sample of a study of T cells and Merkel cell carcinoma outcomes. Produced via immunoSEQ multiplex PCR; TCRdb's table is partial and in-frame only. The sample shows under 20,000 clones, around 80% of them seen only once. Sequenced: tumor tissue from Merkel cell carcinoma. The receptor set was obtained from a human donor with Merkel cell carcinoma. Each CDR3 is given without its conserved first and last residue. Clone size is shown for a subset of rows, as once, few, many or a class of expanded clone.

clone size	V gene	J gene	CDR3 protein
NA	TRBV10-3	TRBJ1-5	AISERPSNQPQH
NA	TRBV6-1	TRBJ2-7	ASSEEGAPSEQY
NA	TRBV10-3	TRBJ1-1	AISESGINTEAF
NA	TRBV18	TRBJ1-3	ASSPDRYSGNTIY
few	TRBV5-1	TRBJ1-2	ASSPISGGVFYGYT
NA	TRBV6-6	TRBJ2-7	ASSYSRDRASYEQY
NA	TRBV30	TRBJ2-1	AWRRVNEQF
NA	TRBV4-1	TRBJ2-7	ASSSRGPTAAYEQY
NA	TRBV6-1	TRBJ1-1	ASSEPKSEAF
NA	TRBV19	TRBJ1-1	ASSGAANTEAF
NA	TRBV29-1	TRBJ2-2	SVSNSGITGELF